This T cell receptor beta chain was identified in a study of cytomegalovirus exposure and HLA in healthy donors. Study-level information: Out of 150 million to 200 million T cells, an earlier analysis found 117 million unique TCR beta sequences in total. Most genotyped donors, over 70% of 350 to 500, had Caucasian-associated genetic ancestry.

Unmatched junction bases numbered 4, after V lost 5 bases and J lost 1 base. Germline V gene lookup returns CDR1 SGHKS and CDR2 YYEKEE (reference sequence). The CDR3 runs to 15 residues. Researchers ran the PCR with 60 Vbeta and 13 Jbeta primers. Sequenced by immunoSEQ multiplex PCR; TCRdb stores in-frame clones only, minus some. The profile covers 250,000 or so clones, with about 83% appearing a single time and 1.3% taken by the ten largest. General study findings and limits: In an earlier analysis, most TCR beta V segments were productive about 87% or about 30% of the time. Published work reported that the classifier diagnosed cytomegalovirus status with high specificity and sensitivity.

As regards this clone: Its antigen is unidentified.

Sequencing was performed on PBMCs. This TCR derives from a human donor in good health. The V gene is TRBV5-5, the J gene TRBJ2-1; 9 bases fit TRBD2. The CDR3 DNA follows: TGTGCCAGCAGTTTAGCGGGAGCGTCCTACAATGAGCAGTTCTTC. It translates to CASSLAGASYNEQFF.